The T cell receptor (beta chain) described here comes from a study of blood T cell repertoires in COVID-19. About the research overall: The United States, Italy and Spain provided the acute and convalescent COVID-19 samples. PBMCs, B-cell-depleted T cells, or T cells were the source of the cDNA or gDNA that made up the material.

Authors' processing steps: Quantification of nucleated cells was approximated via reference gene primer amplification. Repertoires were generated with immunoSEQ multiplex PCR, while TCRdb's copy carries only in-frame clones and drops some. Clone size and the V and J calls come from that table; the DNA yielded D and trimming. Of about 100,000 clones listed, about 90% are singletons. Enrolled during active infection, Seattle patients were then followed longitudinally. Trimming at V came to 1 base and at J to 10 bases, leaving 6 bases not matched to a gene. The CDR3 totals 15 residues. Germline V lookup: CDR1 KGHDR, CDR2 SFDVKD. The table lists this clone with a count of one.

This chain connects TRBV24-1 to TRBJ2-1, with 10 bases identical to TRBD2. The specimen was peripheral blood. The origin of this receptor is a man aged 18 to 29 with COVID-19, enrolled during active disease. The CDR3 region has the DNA TGTGCCACCAGTGATTTACTAGCGGGACCAAAAGAGCAGTTCTTC. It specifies CATSDLLAGPKEQFF.